This is a list of T cell receptor beta chains from one sample in a study of Ad26.COV2.S vaccination and SARS-CoV-2 variants. TCRdb's table, derived via immunoSEQ multiplex PCR, lists solely in-frame clones and lacks some. This table holds around 450,000 clones, 80% to 95% found once. The material sequenced was peripheral blood, taken in a trial of Ad26.COV2.S vaccine versus placebo. Source of these receptors: a person between 18 and 60 years old who received the Ad26.COV2.S COVID-19 vaccine or a placebo. Both conserved end residues are part of each CDR3. D genes are given only for firm matches. Only part of the rows carry a size: once, few, many, or a class if the clone is expanded.

CDR3nt | CDR3aa | abundance | j_gene | d_gene | v_gene
TGTGCCAGCAGTTTAAAAGCAGGGCCGTATGGCTACACCTTC | CASSLKAGPYGYTF | NA | TRBJ1-2 | NA | TRBV27
TGTGCCACCAGTGATTTGCAATCAGATACGCAGTATTTT | CATSDLQSDTQYF | once | TRBJ2-3 | NA | TRBV24-1
TGTGCCAGCAGCCCCCAACTAGCGGAAGGGTACGAGCAGTACTTC | CASSPQLAEGYEQYF | once | TRBJ2-7 | TRBD2 | TRBV11-1
TGTGCCAGCAGCCGGGACACATTCGTCGGGGAGCTGTTTTTT | CASSRDTFVGELFF | once | TRBJ2-2 | NA | TRBV6-4
TGTGCCAGCAGTTTACTGGGTTCGCCCTACGAGCAGTACTTC | CASSLLGSPYEQYF | once | TRBJ2-7 | NA | TRBV28
TGCAGTGCTAGCCCTACCCGGATAGCTTTCTTT | CSASPTRIAFF | NA | TRBJ1-1 | NA | TRBV20-1
TGTGCCAGCAGCTTAGACGACTCCTCGGGCAATGAGCAGTTCTTC | CASSLDDSSGNEQFF | NA | TRBJ2-1 | NA | TRBV7-8
TGTGCCAGCGGGGGCGGGAGGGCCAGAACAGATACGCAGTATTTT | CASGGGRARTDTQYF | NA | TRBJ2-3 | TRBD2 | TRBV7-2
TGTGCCAGCAGCCGACGGGACGGAGCCAATGAGCAGTTCTTC | CASSRRDGANEQFF | NA | TRBJ2-1 | NA | TRBV6-5
TGCAGCGTTGGGTTAGGCACCTACGAGCAGTACTTC | CSVGLGTYEQYF | few | TRBJ2-7 | NA | TRBV29-1
TGCAGCGTTTCAGAATATACGCAGTATTTT | CSVSEYTQYF | once | TRBJ2-3 | NA | TRBV29-1
TGTGCCAGCAGTTTACCCCGAGACCGTAGCAATCAGCCCCAGCATTTT | CASSLPRDRSNQPQHF | NA | TRBJ1-5 | NA | TRBV28
TGTGCCAGCAGCTACCCTCCGGGACAGGGCTATGGCTACACCTTC | CASSYPPGQGYGYTF | NA | TRBJ1-2 | TRBD1 | TRBV28
TGTGCCAGCAGTTCGACTAGCGGAGACGCCAGGGGTGAGCAGTTCTTC | CASSSTSGDARGEQFF | once | TRBJ2-1 | TRBD2 | TRBV6-2/TRBV6-3
TGCGCCAGCAGTCGGGACGGGTCCAACTATGGCTACACCTTC | CASSRDGSNYGYTF | NA | TRBJ1-2 | NA | TRBV5-1
TGCGCCAGCAGCCAAGTTACTGTCCAGGATAATTCACCCCTCCACTTT | CASSQVTVQDNSPLHF | NA | TRBJ1-6 | NA | TRBV4-1
TGTGCCAGCAGCTTGGTCTGGGCAGATTCACCCCTCCACTTT | CASSLVWADSPLHF | few | TRBJ1-6 | NA | TRBV5-6
TGTGCCAGCAGTTACCCGACTAGTTACGAGCAGTACTTC | CASSYPTSYEQYF | NA | TRBJ2-7 | NA | TRBV6-2/TRBV6-3
TGCGCCAGCAGCTCTCCGACTAGCGGGAGGCCGCGGGGCACCGGGGAGCTGTTTTTT | CASSSPTSGRPRGTGELFF | NA | TRBJ2-2 | TRBD2 | TRBV5-1
TGTGCCAGCGGCCCAGGGGTGATGGCCCAGCATTTT | CASGPGVMAQHF | NA | TRBJ1-5 | NA | TRBV6-5
TGTGCCAGCAGTAGAAGGGGCCCGGGGAAGGGACCTATTTCAGATACGCAGTATTTT | CASSRRGPGKGPISDTQYF | NA | TRBJ2-3 | NA | TRBV21-1
TGTGCCAGCAGTACCACTCGCACCGGGACAGGGGGGTATCATAGCAATCAGCCCCAGCATTTT | CASSTTRTGTGGYHSNQPQHF | NA | TRBJ1-5 | TRBD1 | TRBV28
TGTGCCAGCAGCTTACAGGGGGGCAACGAAAAACTGTTTTTT | CASSLQGGNEKLFF | NA | TRBJ1-4 | TRBD1 | TRBV7-2
TGTGCCAGCAGACAGCGGGAAGTTAGAGACGAGCAGTACTTC | CASRQREVRDEQYF | NA | TRBJ2-7 | TRBD2 | TRBV6-5
TGTGCCACCAGCAGAGAGTCTGCAGGGCCGAACACTGAAGCTTTCTTT | CATSRESAGPNTEAFF | once | TRBJ1-1 | NA | TRBV15
TGTGCCTGCAGCGCGCAGGGTTCCACAGATACGCAGTATTTT | CACSAQGSTDTQYF | NA | TRBJ2-3 | NA | TRBV7-2
TGTGCCAGCTCACCAGGCAGGGGGTCTCACGAGCAGTACTTC | CASSPGRGSHEQYF | NA | TRBJ2-7 | TRBD1 | TRBV18
TGTGCCAGTAGTACCTTAGCGGCCCCCAAAATGGATGAGCAGTTCTTC | CASSTLAAPKMDEQFF | few | TRBJ2-1 | NA | TRBV19
TGTGCCAGCAGTTTAGACAGTAACTATGGCTACACCTTC | CASSLDSNYGYTF | once | TRBJ1-2 | NA | TRBV28
TGCAGTGCTAGTGGGGGAGCCGTTTCCTACAATGAGCAGTTCTTC | CSASGGAVSYNEQFF | NA | TRBJ2-1 | NA | TRBV20-1
TGCGCCAGCAGCTTGTCAGGGGCCGCACTAACCTCTGGAAACACCATATATTTT | CASSLSGAALTSGNTIYF | NA | TRBJ1-3 | NA | TRBV5-1
TGTGCCAGCAGCTTTCGAACGGGAGTAAACACCGGGGAGCTGTTTTTT | CASSFRTGVNTGELFF | NA | TRBJ2-2 | NA | TRBV7-2
TGTGCCAGCAGCTTAAGAGTGCAGACTAGCACAGATACGCAGTATTTT | CASSLRVQTSTDTQYF | NA | TRBJ2-3 | NA | TRBV7-2
TGTGCCAGCAGCTTAGGGCCTGGGGACGAGCAGTACTTC | CASSLGPGDEQYF | NA | TRBJ2-7 | NA | TRBV11-3
TGCGCCAGCAGCCAAGATCCGGCCGGAAATAATTCACCCCTCCACTTT | CASSQDPAGNNSPLHF | NA | TRBJ1-6 | NA | TRBV4-1
TGCGCCAGCAGCTTGGGACTTGGCACAGATACGCAGTATTTT | CASSLGLGTDTQYF | NA | TRBJ2-3 | NA | TRBV5-1
TGCGCCAGCAGCTTACTAGGAGAAAATCAGCCCCAGCATTTT | CASSLLGENQPQHF | NA | TRBJ1-5 | NA | TRBV5-1
TGTGCCAGCAGCTTTGAGGGGGGCGCGGGCTACGAGCAGTACTTC | CASSFEGGAGYEQYF | NA | TRBJ2-7 | NA | TRBV5-4